A single sample gave rise to the 28 T cell receptor beta chains below, sequenced in a study of blood T cell repertoires in COVID-19. Here immunoSEQ multiplex PCR was the method, and the copy in TCRdb shows in-frame clones only, minus some. The sample lists about 74,000 clones, about nine tenths seen once, with around 29% in the top ten. What was sequenced was peripheral blood. These receptors were collected from a woman older than 75 with active or convalescent COVID-19.

The chain carries TRBV24-1 and TRBJ2-1, with 7 bases lining up with TRBD1. This CDR3 contains 17 residues. Germline V gene sequence: CDR1 KGHDR, CDR2 SFDVKD. The V and J ends lost 3 bases and 0 bases, in that order; junction bases with no gene match: 7. CDR3 sequence (DNA): TGTGCCACCAGTGATGTCACAGGGGACGGCTCCTACAATGAGCAGTTCTTC. Its protein product is CATSDVTGDGSYNEQFF.

The J gene is TRBJ2-7, the V gene TRBV18; 7 bases are shared with TRBD1. The V and J ends lost 1 base and 1 base, in that order; junction bases with no gene match: 7. Germline loops: CDR1 KGHSH, CDR2 LQKENI. The CDR3 loop spans 16 amino acids. DNA for the CDR3: TGTGCCAGCTCACCACAGGGGGCAATCCCGTCCTACGAGCAGTACTTC. Its protein product is CASSPQGAIPSYEQYF.

This chain links TRBV10-3 with TRBJ1-1; weak D call: TRBD1 (6 bases). V was pared by 8 bases and J by 4 bases, with 23 bases between. Germline V lookup: CDR1 ENHRY, CDR2 SYGVKD. The CDR3 consists of 16 residues. The chain's CDR3 is CAIGGQRGEIGTEAFF. The CDR3 coding sequence is TGTGCCATCGGAGGACAGCGTGGAGAAATCGGCACTGAAGCTTTCTTT.

This clone appeared once. CDR3 loop: CASSLPQAGGVEQYF. The CDR3 coding sequence is TGTGCCAGCAGTCTCCCCCAGGCCGGGGGGGTCGAGCAGTACTTC. The gene calls are TRBV6-2 or TRBV6-3 and TRBJ2-7; 8 bases are a match to TRBD2. V shed 5 bases and J 6 bases; nucleotides not matched to a gene: 12. The CDR3 contains 15 residues. Germline loops: CDR1 MNHEY, CDR2 SVGEGT.

This clone turned up a few times. The chain has TRBV7-8 and TRBJ1-4, with no clear D. The CDR3 runs to 17 residues. The V end was cut by 1 base, the J end by 1 base, with 13 bases between. Germline CDR1 and CDR2: SGHVS and FQNEAQ. Written as DNA, the CDR3 is TGTGCCAGCAGCTTAGGTAGTGGGAGACTAACTAATGAAAAACTGTTTTTT. Residues: CASSLGSGRLTNEKLFF.

This clone occurred once. This chain links TRBV6-1 with TRBJ1-1; maybe TRBD1 (5 bases). CDR1 and CDR2 from the germline V gene are MNHNS and SASEGT. CDR3 length: 17 residues. With 6 bases removed from V and 0 bases from J, the gap between germline ends came to 20 bases. The CDR3: CASRERQGGTMNTEAFF. DNA for the CDR3: TGTGCCAGCAGAGAACGACAAGGAGGGACCATGAACACTGAAGCTTTCTTT.

The chain combines TRBV6-5 with TRBJ1-1; 7 bases map to TRBD1. The germline CDR1 and CDR2 sequences are MNHEY and SVGAGI. The CDR3 consists of 15 residues. The J segment lost 5 bases and the V segment lost 0 bases, leaving 6 bases of the junction unmatched. The CDR3 region is CASSYSIQGRTEAFF. CDR3 coding DNA: TGTGCCAGCAGTTACTCGATACAGGGGAGGACTGAAGCTTTCTTT.

V gene TRBV4-1 combines with J gene TRBJ2-7; a possible D gene is TRBD1 (7 bases). Germline values: CDR1 MGHRA, CDR2 YSYEKL. V lost 1 base and J lost 6, with 16 bases in between. The CDR3 spans 15 residues. DNA for the CDR3: TGCGCCAGCAGCCAAGGCCCTGGGACAGCGGGCGAGCAGTACTTC. Translation gives CASSQGPGTAGEQYF.

This chain uses TRBV6-5 with TRBJ1-1; weak D call: TRBD1 (5 bases). Germline-derived CDR1 and CDR2 are MNHEY and SVGAGI. CDR3 size: 16 residues. The V and J ends lost 6 bases and 2 bases respectively, with 19 bases between them. Here the CDR3 reads CASRYNRWSNNTEAFF. The CDR3 DNA follows: TGTGCCAGCAGATACAACAGGTGGAGTAACAACACTGAAGCTTTCTTT.

The rearrangement uses TRBV5-1 and TRBJ2-3; TRBD2 agrees at 8 bases. The CDR3 is 16 residues long. CDR1 is SGHRS, CDR2 YFSETQ, per germline. The ends lost 4 bases at V and 2 bases at J; junction bases unmatched: 9. CDR3 sequence (DNA): TGCGCCAGCAGCCCATTAGCGGGGCCAGACACAGATACGCAGTATTTT. It codes for CASSPLAGPDTDTQYF.

J is TRBJ1-1 and V is TRBV20-1; no reliable D call. Germline V gene data show CDR1 as DFQATT and CDR2 as SNEGSKA (reference sequence). The V end lost 6 bases, the J end lost 1 base, and 6 bases lay between the germline ends. The CDR3 spans 11 residues. The CDR3 spells CSAVRNTEAFF. CDR3 coding DNA: TGCAGTGCCGTCCGGAACACTGAAGCTTTCTTT.

V gene TRBV7-2 combines with J gene TRBJ1-5; 7 nucleotides line up with TRBD1. V shed 5 bases, J shed 3 bases, and the junction held 4 bases outside the gene matches. Germline V CDR1 and CDR2: SGHTA, FQGNSA. The CDR3 sequence is 14 residues long. For the CDR3, the DNA is TGTGCCAGCAGCCTACAGGGGAACAATCAGCCCCAGCATTTT. Translating it yields CASSLQGNNQPQHF.

The chain employs TRBV25-1 and TRBJ2-1; TRBD2 matches at 7 bases. The V gene's germline CDR1 is MGHDK and CDR2 SYGVNS. There are 14 residues in the CDR3. V shed 5 bases, J shed 6 bases, and the junction held 7 bases outside the gene matches. As DNA, the CDR3 is TGTGCCAGCAGTTCCCCGGGGAGGGGCAATGAGCAGTTCTTC. This encodes CASSSPGRGNEQFF.

The genes are TRBV7-8 and TRBJ2-1; maybe TRBD1 (5 bases). V gave up 5 bases and J gave up 4 bases, with 21 bases separating them. Germline CDR1 and CDR2: SGHVS and FQNEAQ. This CDR3 comprises 17 residues. CDR3 loop: CASSPLPTVQGYNEQFF. The CDR3 DNA reads TGTGCCAGCAGCCCACTACCGACAGTCCAGGGATACAATGAGCAGTTCTTC.

The V and J genes are TRBV7-2 and TRBJ1-1; a possible D gene is TRBD1 (5 bases). Per germline, CDR1 SGHTA and CDR2 FQGNSA. The length of the CDR3 is 15 residues. The V gene lost 3 bases and the J gene lost 4 bases, with 15 bases spanning the gap. CDR3: CASSFQGNSPTEAFF. The CDR3 coding sequence is TGTGCCAGCAGCTTCCAGGGAAACAGCCCCACTGAAGCTTTCTTT.

The CDR3, as DNA: TGCGCCAGCAGCTTGGAGGGGAACATCTACAATGAGCAGTTCTTC. It translates to CASSLEGNIYNEQFF. J is TRBJ2-1 and V is TRBV5-1; perhaps TRBD1 as D (5 bases). V lost 0 bases and J 3 bases, leaving 10 bases between the germline ends. The CDR3 sequence is 15 residues long. Germline V CDR1 and CDR2: SGHRS, YFSETQ.

This sequence joins TRBV5-3 and TRBJ1-2, with D uncertain. TRBV5-3 is annotated as an ORF whose role is uncertain. V was pared by 5 bases and J by 5 bases, with 22 bases between. The CDR3 contains 16 residues. The CDR3 region has the DNA TGTGCCAGAAGTAAAGACACTCCCGGGGTGATGTATGGCTACACCTTC. Translated: CARSKDTPGVMYGYTF.

This chain connects TRBV4-2 to TRBJ2-3; 15 positions match TRBD2. The V gene end was trimmed by 5 bases and the J gene end by 2 bases; junction bases not matched to a gene: 5. The germline V gene has CDR1 LGHNA and CDR2 YNFKEQ. The CDR3 is 17 amino acids. CDR3 loop: CASSGRTSGGATDTQYF. The CDR3 nucleotides are TGTGCCAGCAGCGGCCGGACTAGCGGGGGGGCCACAGATACGCAGTATTTT.

This chain links TRBV5-4 with TRBJ2-1; D is possibly TRBD2 (6 bases). CDR3 length equals 17 residues. CDR1 and CDR2 from the germline V gene are SGHNT and YYREEE (reference sequence). V was clipped by 2 bases and J by 0 bases, with 15 bases between them. As DNA, the CDR3 is TGTGCCAGCAGCTTCGGGAGCGGGTCGAGCTCCTACAATGAGCAGTTCTTC. Its protein is CASSFGSGSSSYNEQFF.

The chain has TRBV10-3 and TRBJ2-7; a weak D match, TRBD1 (5 bases). The CDR3 extends over 15 amino acids. With 0 bases removed from V and 3 bases from J, the gap between germline ends came to 12 bases. The germline CDR1 and CDR2 sequences are ENHRY and SYGVKD. The CDR3 nucleotides are TGTGCCATCAGTGAGTCGCCAGGGTCGGGCTACGAGCAGTACTTC. Amino acid sequence: CAISESPGSGYEQYF.

The J gene is TRBJ1-2, the V gene TRBV19, with 7 bases identical to TRBD1. Germline V gene lookup returns CDR1 LNHDA and CDR2 SQIVND (reference sequence). V gave up 7 bases and J gave up 9 bases; unmatched junction bases: 23. This CDR3 contains 17 residues. The chain's CDR3 is CASNQEGAAGSFLRYTF. CDR3 DNA: TGTGCCAGTAACCAAGAGGGGGCCGCAGGGTCCTTTCTGCGCTACACCTTC. Variable domain in full (rest from reference TRBV19 and TRBJ1-2): DGGITQSPKYLFRKEGQNVTLSCEQNLNHDAMYWYRQDPGQGLRLIYYSQIVNDFQKGDIAEGYSVSREKKESFPLTVTSAQKNPTAFYLCASNQEGAAGSFLRYTFGSGTRLTVV.

This clone was picked up one time. This chain connects TRBV30 to TRBJ1-1; 10 nucleotides line up with TRBD1. V gave up 3 bases and J gave up 4 bases; unmatched junction bases: 8. Looked up from germline, CDR1 is GTSNPN and CDR2 is SVGIG (reference sequence). CDR3 size: 15 residues. DNA for the CDR3: TGTGCCTGGAGGCGGACAGGGGGAGGGGGCACTGAAGCTTTCTTT. This gives the protein CAWRRTGGGGTEAFF.

This sequence joins TRBV21-1 and TRBJ1-3. TRBV21-1 is tagged as a pseudogene. The CDR3 spans 15 residues. DNA of the CDR3: TGTGCCAGCAGAAGGGAGGACTGCTCTGGAAACACCATATATTTT. As protein: CASRREDCSGNTIYF.

This sequence joins TRBV5-8 and TRBJ1-6; tentatively, D is TRBD1 (6 bases). Per the germline V gene, CDR1 is SGHTS and CDR2 is YDEGEE. V gave up 2 bases and J gave up 9 bases, with 9 bases separating them. This CDR3 has 13 residues. CDR3 sequence reads: CASSLRQASPLHF. The CDR3 DNA reads as TGTGCCAGCAGCTTAAGACAGGCTTCACCCCTCCACTTT.

Worth noting for this clone: A much larger clone differs by one base, so this may be a read error. The CDR3 DNA is TGTGCCAGCAGTGCGGACAGGGGCGATGAAAAACTGTTTTTT. Amino acids: CASSADRGDEKLFF. The V gene is TRBV6-4, the J gene TRBJ1-4; 9 positions agree with TRBD1. The trim removed 4 bases at V and 6 bases at J, leaving 3 bases unmatched. CDR1 is MRHNA, CDR2 SNTAGT, per germline. The CDR3 is made up of 14 amino acids.

This chain uses TRBV9 with TRBJ1-3; possible D gene TRBD1, 5 bases. The CDR3 is 15 amino acids. From germline, CDR1 is SGDLS and CDR2 YYNGEE. The V gene lost 4 bases and the J gene lost 0 bases, with 11 bases spanning the gap. The CDR3 is CASSTGQTSGNTIYF. CDR3 sequence (DNA): TGTGCCAGCAGCACCGGACAAACCTCTGGAAACACCATATATTTT.

The table lists this clone with a few counts. The genes are TRBV21-1 and TRBJ2-3; the table's D call TRBD2 went unverified against the DNA. TRBV21-1 constitutes a pseudogene. The CDR3 covers 11 residues. CDR3 sequence reads: CATRCPDTQYF. DNA for the CDR3: TGTGCCACCCGGTGCCCAGATACGCAGTATTTT.

This CDR3 reads CSASGRRGEQYF. For the CDR3, the DNA is TGCAGTGCTAGTGGACGGAGGGGCGAGCAGTACTTC. V and J are TRBV20-1 and TRBJ2-7; perhaps TRBD2 as D (6 bases). With 3 bases removed from V and 6 bases from J, the gap between germline ends came to 12 bases. The length of the CDR3 is 12 residues. Per germline, CDR1 DFQATT and CDR2 SNEGSKA (reference sequence).